These T cell receptor beta chains were read from a single sample in a study of beta chain features in type 1 diabetes. Clones were read by immunoSEQ multiplex PCR, and TCRdb kept only the in-frame ones, dropping some. The sample has 240,000 or so clones; around 26% are singletons. Sequencing was done on a sample of central memory CD4+ T cells from blood. These TCRs come from a man between 25 and 39 years old in good health. Each CDR3 is given with its conserved first and last residue. A D gene is named only where the DNA matches it firmly. Where a row states a size, it is once, few, many or the class of an expanded clone; other rows omit it.

j_gene,abundance,v_gene,d_gene,CDR3aa,CDR3nt
TRBJ2-4,few,TRBV5-4,NA,CASSLVDSENIQYF,TGTGCCAGCAGCCTCGTGGACAGTGAAAACATTCAGTACTTC
TRBJ2-7,few,TRBV19,TRBD1,CASSPGTGGVEQYF,TGTGCCAGTAGTCCCGGGACAGGGGGCGTGGAGCAGTACTTC
TRBJ2-2,few,TRBV7-7,NA,CASSPQTRTGELFF,TGTGCCAGCAGCCCCCAGACCCGCACCGGGGAGCTGTTTTTT
TRBJ2-7,NA,TRBV1,NA,CTSSQETGGRNEQYF,TGCACCAGCAGCCAAGAAACAGGGGGCAGGAACGAGCAGTACTTC
TRBJ1-1,few,TRBV6-5,NA,CASRRQQNTEAFF,TGTGCCAGCAGGCGACAGCAGAACACTGAAGCTTTCTTT
TRBJ1-6,NA,TRBV29-1,TRBD1,CSVSIGQVGSPLHF,TGCAGCGTTTCCATAGGACAGGTGGGATCACCCCTCCACTTT
TRBJ1-4,NA,TRBV9,NA,CASSDGVAEKLFF,TGTGCCAGCAGCGATGGGGTAGCGGAAAAACTGTTTTTT
TRBJ2-1,few,TRBV28,TRBD2,CASTPGSSGRGEQFF,TGTGCCAGCACCCCAGGGTCTAGCGGGAGGGGTGAGCAGTTCTTC
TRBJ2-2,NA,TRBV5-8,NA,CASSLAQNTGELFF,TGTGCCAGCAGCTTGGCCCAGAACACCGGGGAGCTGTTTTTT
TRBJ2-7,NA,TRBV5-1,TRBD2,CASSPGLAGFYEQYF,TGCGCCAGCAGCCCGGGACTAGCGGGATTTTACGAGCAGTACTTC
TRBJ2-1,few,TRBV10-3,NA,CAIKPAGLSGNEQFF,TGTGCCATCAAACCAGCGGGTTTGTCGGGAAATGAGCAGTTCTTC
TRBJ2-5,few,TRBV11-1,NA,CASSNREKETQYF,TGTGCCAGCAGCAACCGGGAAAAAGAGACCCAGTACTTC
TRBJ2-7,many,TRBV11-2,NA,CASSPNYEQYF,TGTGCCAGCAGCCCTAATTACGAGCAGTACTTC
TRBJ2-3,NA,TRBV15,NA,CATSGGRVGRLTDTQYF,TGTGCCACCAGCGGGGGGCGGGTGGGGCGACTCACAGATACGCAGTATTTT
TRBJ2-5,NA,TRBV18,NA,CASAGEDETQYF,TGTGCCAGCGCAGGGGAGGATGAGACCCAGTACTTC
TRBJ2-4,few,TRBV5-5,NA,CASSVDAIKAKNIQYF,TGTGCCAGCAGCGTGGACGCTATCAAAGCCAAAAACATTCAGTACTTC
TRBJ2-7,once,TRBV2,NA,CASTSVYEQYF,TGTGCCAGCACTAGCGTCTACGAGCAGTACTTC
TRBJ2-2,few,TRBV30,NA,CAWSGGPNTGELFF,TGTGCCTGGAGTGGTGGGCCGAACACCGGGGAGCTGTTTTTT
TRBJ1-6,few,TRBV7-9,NA,CASSLVGGESPLHF,TGTGCCAGCAGCTTAGTCGGAGGGGAATCACCCCTCCACTTT
TRBJ2-7,few,TRBV30,NA,CAWSVPSGSYEQYF,TGTGCCTGGAGTGTACCCAGCGGCTCCTACGAGCAGTACTTC
TRBJ2-3,NA,TRBV15,NA,CATSLGVASTDTQYF,TGTGCCACCAGCCTGGGAGTGGCTAGCACAGATACGCAGTATTTT
TRBJ2-1,NA,TRBV15,NA,CATSRALPPNEQFF,TGTGCCACCAGCAGAGCCCTCCCCCCCAATGAGCAGTTCTTC
TRBJ2-1,once,TRBV11-2,TRBD2,CASSLGLAGVWNEQFF,TGTGCCAGCAGCTTAGGTCTAGCGGGAGTTTGGAATGAGCAGTTCTTC
TRBJ2-6,few,TRBV13,TRBD1,CASSRDRGSSGANVLTF,TGTGCCAGCAGCCGGGACAGGGGAAGCTCTGGGGCCAACGTCCTGACTTTC
TRBJ1-2,NA,TRBV5-6,NA,CASSPGQSRVGTF,TGTGCCAGCAGCCCCGGACAGAGCCGAGTGGGCACCTTC
TRBJ2-2,few,TRBV5-6,NA,CASSLGQNTGELFF,TGTGCCAGCAGCTTGGGCCAGAACACCGGGGAGCTGTTTTTT
TRBJ2-5,NA,TRBV5-1,TRBD2,CASSRMTSGSPQETQYF,TGCGCCAGCAGCCGGATGACTAGCGGGAGCCCACAAGAGACCCAGTACTTC
TRBJ2-7,few,TRBV27,TRBD1,CASSPPRGRAGRYEQYF,TGTGCCAGCAGCCCACCGAGGGGGCGGGCCGGACGCTACGAGCAGTACTTC
TRBJ2-7,few,TRBV28,NA,CASIEAGSEQYF,TGTGCCAGCATCGAAGCCGGCTCTGAGCAGTACTTC
TRBJ2-1,NA,TRBV7-9,NA,CASSSRADPSYNEQFF,TGTGCCAGCAGCTCGCGCGCGGACCCATCCTACAATGAGCAGTTCTTC
TRBJ1-3,NA,TRBV28,NA,CASSLSTISGNTIYF,TGTGCCAGCAGTTTATCTACCATTAGTGGAAACACCATATATTTT
TRBJ1-2,NA,TRBV30,TRBD1,CAWSVGQGGYGYTF,TGTGCCTGGAGTGTGGGACAGGGAGGCTATGGCTACACCTTC
TRBJ2-2,NA,TRBV4-3,NA,CASSQEGLTNTGELFF,TGCGCCAGCAGCCAAGAGGGACTTACGAACACCGGGGAGCTGTTTTTT
TRBJ1-2,NA,TRBV4-1,NA,CASSQDTSRDNYGYTF,TGCGCCAGCAGCCAAGATACGTCCAGGGACAACTATGGCTACACCTTC
TRBJ2-1,NA,TRBV9,NA,CASSVEGPTKTGEQFF,TGTGCCAGCAGCGTAGAAGGGCCGACGAAGACGGGTGAGCAGTTCTTC
TRBJ1-2,many,TRBV7-2,NA,CASSAGQSYTF,TGTGCCAGCAGCGCTGGACAGAGCTACACCTTC
TRBJ1-1,NA,TRBV13,TRBD1,CASSRDRVATEAFF,TGTGCCAGCAGCCGCGACAGGGTAGCCACTGAAGCTTTCTTT
TRBJ2-7,few,TRBV7-9,NA,CASSLAGGDYEQYF,TGTGCCAGCAGCTTAGCGGGGGGAGACTACGAGCAGTACTTC
TRBJ1-1,NA,TRBV30,NA,CAWREFNTEAFF,TGTGCCTGGAGGGAGTTTAACACTGAAGCTTTCTTT
TRBJ1-1,once,TRBV29-1,NA,CSVLGGNTEAFF,TGCAGCGTTCTAGGAGGGAACACTGAGGCTTTCTTT
TRBJ1-3,NA,TRBV30,NA,CAWSPTGAVSGNTIYF,TGTGCCTGGAGCCCCACCGGGGCAGTGAGTGGAAACACCATATATTTT